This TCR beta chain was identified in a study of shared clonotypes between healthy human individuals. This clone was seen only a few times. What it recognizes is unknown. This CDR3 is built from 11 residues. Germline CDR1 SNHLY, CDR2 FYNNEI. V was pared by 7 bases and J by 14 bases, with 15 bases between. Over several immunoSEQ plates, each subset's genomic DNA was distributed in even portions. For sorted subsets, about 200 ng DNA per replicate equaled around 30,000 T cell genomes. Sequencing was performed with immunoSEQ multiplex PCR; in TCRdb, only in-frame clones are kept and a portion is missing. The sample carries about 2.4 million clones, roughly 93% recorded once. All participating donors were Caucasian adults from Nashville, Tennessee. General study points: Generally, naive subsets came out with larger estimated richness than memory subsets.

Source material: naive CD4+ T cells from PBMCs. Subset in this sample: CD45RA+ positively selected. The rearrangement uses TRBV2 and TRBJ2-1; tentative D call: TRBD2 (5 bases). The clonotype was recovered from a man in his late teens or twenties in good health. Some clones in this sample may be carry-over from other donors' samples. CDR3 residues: CASKGNNGKFF. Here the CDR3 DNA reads TGTGCCAGCAAGGGAAACAACGGGAAGTTCTTC. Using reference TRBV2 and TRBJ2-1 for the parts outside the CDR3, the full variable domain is EPEVTQTPSHQVTQMGQEVILRCVPISNHLYFYWYRQILGQKVEFLVSFYNNEISEKSEIFDDQFSVERPDGSNFTLKIRSTKLEDSAMYFCASKGNNGKFFGPGTRLTVL.